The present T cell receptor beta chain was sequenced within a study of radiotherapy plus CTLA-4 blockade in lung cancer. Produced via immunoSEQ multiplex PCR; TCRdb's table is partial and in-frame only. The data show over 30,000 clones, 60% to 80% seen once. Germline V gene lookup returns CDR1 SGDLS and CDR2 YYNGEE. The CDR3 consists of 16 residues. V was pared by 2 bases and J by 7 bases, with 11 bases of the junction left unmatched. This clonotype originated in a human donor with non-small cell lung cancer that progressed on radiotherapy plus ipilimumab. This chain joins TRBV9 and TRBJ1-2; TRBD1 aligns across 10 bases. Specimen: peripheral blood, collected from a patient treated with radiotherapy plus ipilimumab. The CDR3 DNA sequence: TGTGCCAGCAGCGTTTTGGGGGGGGGACAGGGGCTTGGCTACACCTTC. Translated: CASSVLGGGQGLGYTF.